The 6 T cell receptor beta chains given below trace back to one sample, sequenced in a study of tumor-infiltrating lymphocytes in primary liver carcinoma. Germline DNA was extracted alongside blood RNA, which was obtained from unsorted whole blood. From roughly 0.5 ug total RNA, TCR beta cDNA was generated with a primer in the constant region. Libraries for TCR beta were built through three nested multiplex PCR rounds, which together made up a slightly modified ARM-PCR procedure. The first two PCR rounds used TRBV1-TRBV30 forward primers with a C-beta reverse primer, around 10 cycles each. TCRdb re-derived calls from the multiplex PCR reads in MiXCR, one entry per CDR3 protein. The table lists about 200,000 distinct CDR3 sequences, roughly two thirds of them singletons, with around 7.1% in the top ten. Sequencing was done on a sample of peripheral blood. The receptors shown here come from a woman in her sixties with primary liver carcinoma and hepatitis B virus infection.

This clonotype came up many times. The rearrangement links TRBV6-1 to TRBJ1-1; D may be TRBD1 (5 bases). V lost 3 bases and J lost 11, with 10 bases in between. Germline V gene sequence: CDR1 MNHNS, CDR2 SASEGT. The CDR3 spans 11 residues. As DNA, the CDR3 is TGTGCCAGCAGTGATCGGGACCTCGCTTTCTTT. This codes for CASSDRDLAFF.

The table lists this clonotype with a count of one. Since the CDR3 does not end with the conserved phenylalanine or tryptophan, this likely comes from a read error. The genes are TRBV12-3 or TRBV12-4 and TRBJ2-5, with TRBD1 matching 8 bases. This CDR3 is built from 14 residues. The CDR3 is CTSSLSGGAETQYL. The CDR3 DNA sequence: TGTACCAGCAGTTTATCAGGGGGCGCGGAGACCCAGTACCTC.

With respect to this clonotype: One junction end disagrees with the germline gene, perhaps due to a read error. The chain carries TRBV11-2 and TRBJ1-4; weak D call: TRBD1 (5 bases). The CDR3 contains 14 residues. Germline loops: CDR1 SGHAT, CDR2 FQNNGV. As DNA, the CDR3 is TGTGCCTGCAGCTGGAACAGGTCTAATGAAAAACTGTTTTTT. It specifies CACSWNRSNEKLFF. The entire variable domain, with the rest obtained from reference TRBV11-2 and TRBJ1-4, is as follows: EAGVAQSPRYKIIEKRQSVAFWCNPISGHATLYWYQQILGQGPKLLIQFQNNGVVDDSQLPKDRFSAERLKGVDSTLKIQPAKLEDSAVYLCACSWNRSNEKLFFGSGTQLSVL.

On this clonotype itself: The junction shows a germline mismatch at one end, possibly a read error. CDR3 DNA: TGTGCCAGCAGTCAAGTTTCACTAGAGGTGGGCATGCAGTATTTT. This translates into CASSQVSLEVGMQYF. V usage is TRBV4-2 and J usage is TRBJ2-3, with a tentative D call TRBD2 (5 bases). The CDR3 contains 15 residues. Germline-derived CDR1 and CDR2 are LGHNA and YNFKEQ.

Details on this clonotype: The conserved final phenylalanine or tryptophan is absent from the CDR3, which likely points to a read error. V usage is TRBV11-2 and J usage is TRBJ1-1; D is uncertain. Germline assignment: CDR1 SGHAT and CDR2 FQNNGV. The CDR3 has 13 amino acids. CDR3: CASSLGNIEEAFY. Here the CDR3 DNA reads TGTGCCAGCAGTTTAGGAAACATTGAAGAAGCTTTCTAT.

This clonotype was counted many times. The chain employs TRBV11-3 and TRBJ2-1; TRBD2 matches at 11 bases. V was pared by 4 bases and J by 3 bases, with 8 bases of the junction left unmatched. CDR3 length: 17 residues. Germline V gives CDR1 SGHNT, CDR2 YENEEA. CDR3 sequence: CASSSGLAANFYNEQFF. The CDR3 region has the DNA TGTGCCAGCAGCTCGGGACTAGCGGCTAACTTCTACAATGAGCAGTTCTTC.